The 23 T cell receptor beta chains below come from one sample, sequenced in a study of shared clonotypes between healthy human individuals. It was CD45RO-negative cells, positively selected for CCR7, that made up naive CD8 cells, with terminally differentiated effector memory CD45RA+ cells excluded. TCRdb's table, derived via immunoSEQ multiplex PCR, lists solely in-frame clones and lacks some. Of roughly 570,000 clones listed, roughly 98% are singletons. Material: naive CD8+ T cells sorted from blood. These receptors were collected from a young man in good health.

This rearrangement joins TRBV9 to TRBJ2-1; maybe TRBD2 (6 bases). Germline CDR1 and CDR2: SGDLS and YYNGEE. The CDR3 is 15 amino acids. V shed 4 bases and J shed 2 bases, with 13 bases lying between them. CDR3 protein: CASSLRDSAYNEQFF. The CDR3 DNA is TGTGCCAGCAGCCTTCGGGACTCTGCCTACAATGAGCAGTTCTTC.

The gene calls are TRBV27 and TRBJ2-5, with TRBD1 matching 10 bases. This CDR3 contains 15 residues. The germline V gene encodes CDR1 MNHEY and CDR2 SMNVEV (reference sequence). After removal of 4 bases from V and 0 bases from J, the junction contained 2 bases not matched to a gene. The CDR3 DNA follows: TGTGCCAGCAGTTGGGGGACAGGGGACCAAGAGACCCAGTACTTC. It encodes CASSWGTGDQETQYF.

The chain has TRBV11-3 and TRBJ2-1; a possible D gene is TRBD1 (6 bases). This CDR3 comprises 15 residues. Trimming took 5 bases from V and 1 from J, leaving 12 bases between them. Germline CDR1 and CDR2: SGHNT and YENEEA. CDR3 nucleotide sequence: TGTGCCAGCAGCATAGGGACATCGTCCTACAATGAGCAGTTCTTC. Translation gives CASSIGTSSYNEQFF.

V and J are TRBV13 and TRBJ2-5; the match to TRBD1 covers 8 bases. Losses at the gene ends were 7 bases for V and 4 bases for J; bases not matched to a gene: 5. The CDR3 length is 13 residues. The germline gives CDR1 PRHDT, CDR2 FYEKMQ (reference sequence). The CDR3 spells CASTTGGGETQYF. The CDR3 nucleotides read TGTGCCAGCACAACAGGGGGTGGAGAGACCCAGTACTTC.

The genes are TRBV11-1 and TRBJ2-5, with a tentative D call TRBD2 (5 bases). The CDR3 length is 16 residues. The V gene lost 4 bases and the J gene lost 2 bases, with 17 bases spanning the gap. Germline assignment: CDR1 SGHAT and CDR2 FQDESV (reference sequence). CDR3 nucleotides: TGTGCCAGCAGCTACTCTATCAGGACTTTACAAGAGACCCAGTACTTC. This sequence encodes CASSYSIRTLQETQYF.

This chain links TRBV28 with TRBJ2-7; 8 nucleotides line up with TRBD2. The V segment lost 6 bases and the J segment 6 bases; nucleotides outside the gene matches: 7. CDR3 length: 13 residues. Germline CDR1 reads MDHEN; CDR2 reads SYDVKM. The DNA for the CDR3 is TGTGCCAGCAGATCCGGACTAGCCGGCGAGCAGTACTTC. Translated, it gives CASRSGLAGEQYF.

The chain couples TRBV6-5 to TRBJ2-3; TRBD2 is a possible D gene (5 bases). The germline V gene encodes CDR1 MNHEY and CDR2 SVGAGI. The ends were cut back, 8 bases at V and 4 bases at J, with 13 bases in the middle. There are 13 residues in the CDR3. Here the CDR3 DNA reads TGTGCCAGCTTTTCGGGAAGGGCAGATACGCAGTATTTT. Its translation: CASFSGRADTQYF.

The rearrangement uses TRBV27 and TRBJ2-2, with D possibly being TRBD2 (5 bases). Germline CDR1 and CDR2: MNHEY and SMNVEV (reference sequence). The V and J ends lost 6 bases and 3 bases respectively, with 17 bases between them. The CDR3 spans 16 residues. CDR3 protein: CASSLNPSGDTGELFF. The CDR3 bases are TGTGCCAGCAGCCTTAACCCCAGCGGCGACACCGGGGAGCTGTTTTTT.

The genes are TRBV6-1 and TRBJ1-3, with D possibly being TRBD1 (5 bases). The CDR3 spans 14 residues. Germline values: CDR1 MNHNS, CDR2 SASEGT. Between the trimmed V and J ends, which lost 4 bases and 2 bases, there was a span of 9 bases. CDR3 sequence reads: CASSAQGTGNTIYF. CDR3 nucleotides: TGTGCCAGCAGTGCGCAGGGTACTGGAAACACCATATATTTT.

The CDR3 protein is CSVELSGLSSYEQYF. DNA for the CDR3: TGCAGCGTTGAATTGTCGGGACTCAGCTCCTACGAGCAGTACTTC. The V gene is TRBV29-1, the J gene TRBJ2-7, with D perhaps matching TRBD2 (6 bases). This CDR3 has 15 amino acids. Germline lookup yields CDR1 SQVTM and CDR2 ANQGSEA. With 2 bases removed from V and 0 bases from J, the gap between germline ends came to 14 bases.

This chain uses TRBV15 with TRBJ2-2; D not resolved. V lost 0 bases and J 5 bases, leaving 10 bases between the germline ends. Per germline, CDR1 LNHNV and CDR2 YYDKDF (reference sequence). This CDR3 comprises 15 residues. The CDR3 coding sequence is TGTGCCACCAGCAGAGAACGTATTAGGACCGGGGAGCTGTTTTTT. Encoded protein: CATSRERIRTGELFF.

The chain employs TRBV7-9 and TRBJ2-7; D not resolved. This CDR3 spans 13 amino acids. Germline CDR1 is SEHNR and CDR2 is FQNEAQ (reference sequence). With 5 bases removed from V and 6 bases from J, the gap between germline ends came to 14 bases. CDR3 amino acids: CASSPKAKGEQYF. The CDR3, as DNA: TGTGCCAGCAGCCCGAAAGCCAAGGGCGAGCAGTACTTC.

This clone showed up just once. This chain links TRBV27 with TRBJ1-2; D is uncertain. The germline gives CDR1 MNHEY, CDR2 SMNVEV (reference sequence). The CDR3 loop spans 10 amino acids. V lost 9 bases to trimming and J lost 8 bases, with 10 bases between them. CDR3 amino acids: CARRVRGYTF. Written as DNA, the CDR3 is TGTGCCAGAAGGGTTCGGGGCTACACCTTC.

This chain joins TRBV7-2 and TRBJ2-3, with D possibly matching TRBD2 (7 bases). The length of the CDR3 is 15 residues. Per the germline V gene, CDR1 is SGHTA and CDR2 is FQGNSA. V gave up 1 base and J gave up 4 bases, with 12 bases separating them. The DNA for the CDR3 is TGTGCCAGCAGCTTAGTAGGGGGGGCTGCAGATACGCAGTATTTT. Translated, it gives CASSLVGGAADTQYF.

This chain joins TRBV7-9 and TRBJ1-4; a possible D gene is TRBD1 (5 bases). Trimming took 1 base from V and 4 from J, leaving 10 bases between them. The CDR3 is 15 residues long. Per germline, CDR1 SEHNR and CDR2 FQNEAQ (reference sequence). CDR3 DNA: TGTGCCAGCAGCTTAGAGGGGCCCCGTAATGAAAAACTGTTTTTT. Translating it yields CASSLEGPRNEKLFF.

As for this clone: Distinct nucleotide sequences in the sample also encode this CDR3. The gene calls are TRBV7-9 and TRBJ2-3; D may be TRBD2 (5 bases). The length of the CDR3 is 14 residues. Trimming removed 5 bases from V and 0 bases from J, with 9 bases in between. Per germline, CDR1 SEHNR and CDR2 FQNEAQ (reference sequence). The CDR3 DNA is TGTGCCAGCAGCCCCCTAGCCAGCACAGATACGCAGTATTTT. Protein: CASSPLASTDTQYF.

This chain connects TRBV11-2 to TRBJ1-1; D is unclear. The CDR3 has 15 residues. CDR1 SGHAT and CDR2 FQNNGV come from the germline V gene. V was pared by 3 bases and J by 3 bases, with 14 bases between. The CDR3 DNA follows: TGTGCCAGCAGCTTCTTCACAGACACATACACTGAAGCTTTCTTT. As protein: CASSFFTDTYTEAFF.

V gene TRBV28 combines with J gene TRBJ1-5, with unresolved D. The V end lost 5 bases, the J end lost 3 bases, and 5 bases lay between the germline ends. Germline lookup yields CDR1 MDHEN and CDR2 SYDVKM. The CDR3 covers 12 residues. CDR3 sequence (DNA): TGTGCCAGCAGTCAAGACAATCAGCCCCAGCATTTT. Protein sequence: CASSQDNQPQHF. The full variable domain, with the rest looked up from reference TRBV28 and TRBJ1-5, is DVKVTQSSRYLVKRTGEKVFLECVQDMDHENMFWYRQDPGLGLRLIYFSYDVKMKEKGDIPEGYSVSREKKERFSLILESASTNQTSMYLCASSQDNQPQHFGDGTRLSIL.

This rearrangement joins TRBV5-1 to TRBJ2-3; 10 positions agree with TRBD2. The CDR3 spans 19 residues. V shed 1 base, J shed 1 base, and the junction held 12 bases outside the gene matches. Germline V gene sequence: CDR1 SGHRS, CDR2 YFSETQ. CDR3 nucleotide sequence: TGCGCCAGCAGCTTGCGTCCTGGGTTAGCGGGAGGCGGCACAGATACGCAGTATTTT. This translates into CASSLRPGLAGGGTDTQYF.

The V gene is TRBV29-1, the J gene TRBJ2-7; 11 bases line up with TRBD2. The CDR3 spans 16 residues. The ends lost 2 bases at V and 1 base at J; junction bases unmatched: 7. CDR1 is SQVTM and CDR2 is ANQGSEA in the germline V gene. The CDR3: CSVETLTSGNSYEQYF. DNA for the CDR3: TGCAGCGTTGAAACCTTGACTAGCGGGAATTCCTACGAGCAGTACTTC.

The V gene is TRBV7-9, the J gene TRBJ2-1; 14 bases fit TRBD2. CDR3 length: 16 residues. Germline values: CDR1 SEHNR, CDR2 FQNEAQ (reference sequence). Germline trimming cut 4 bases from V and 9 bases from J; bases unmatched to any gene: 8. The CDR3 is CASSSFGTSGRSEQFF. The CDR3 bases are TGTGCCAGCAGCTCATTCGGGACTAGCGGGAGAAGTGAGCAGTTCTTC.

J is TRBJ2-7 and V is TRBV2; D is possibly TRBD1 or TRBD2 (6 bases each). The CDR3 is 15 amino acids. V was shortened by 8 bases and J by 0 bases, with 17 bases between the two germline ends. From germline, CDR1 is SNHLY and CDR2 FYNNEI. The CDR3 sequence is CASQGSGGFSYEQYF. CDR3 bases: TGTGCCAGCCAGGGGTCCGGGGGCTTCTCCTACGAGCAGTACTTC.

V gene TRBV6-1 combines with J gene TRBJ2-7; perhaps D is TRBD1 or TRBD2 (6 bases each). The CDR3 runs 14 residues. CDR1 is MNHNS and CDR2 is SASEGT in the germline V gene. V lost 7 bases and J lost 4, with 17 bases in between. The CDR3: CASTRRGYEYEQYF. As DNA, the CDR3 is TGTGCCAGCACAAGGAGGGGGTATGAGTACGAGCAGTACTTC.